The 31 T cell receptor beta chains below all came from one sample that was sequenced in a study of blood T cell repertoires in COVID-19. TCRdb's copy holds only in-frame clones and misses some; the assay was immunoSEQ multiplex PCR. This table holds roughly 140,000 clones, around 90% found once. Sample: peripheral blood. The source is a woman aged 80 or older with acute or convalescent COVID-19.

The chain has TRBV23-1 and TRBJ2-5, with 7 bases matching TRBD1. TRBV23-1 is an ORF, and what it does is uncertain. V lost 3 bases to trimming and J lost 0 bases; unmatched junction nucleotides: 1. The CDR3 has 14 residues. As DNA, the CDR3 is TGCGCCAGCAGTCACCAGGGGGACCAAGAGACCCAGTACTTC. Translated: CASSHQGDQETQYF.

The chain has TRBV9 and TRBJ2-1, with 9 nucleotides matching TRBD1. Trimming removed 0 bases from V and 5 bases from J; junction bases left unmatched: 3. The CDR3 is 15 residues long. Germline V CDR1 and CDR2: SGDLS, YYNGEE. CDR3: CASSVVGDRDNEQFF. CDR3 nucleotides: TGTGCCAGCAGCGTAGTGGGGGACAGGGACAATGAGCAGTTCTTC. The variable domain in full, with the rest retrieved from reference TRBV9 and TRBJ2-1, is DSGVTQTPKHLITATGQRVTLRCSPRSGDLSVYWYQQSLDQGLQFLIQYYNGEERAKGNILERFSAQQFPDLHSELNLSSLELGDSALYFCASSVVGDRDNEQFFGPGTRLTVL.

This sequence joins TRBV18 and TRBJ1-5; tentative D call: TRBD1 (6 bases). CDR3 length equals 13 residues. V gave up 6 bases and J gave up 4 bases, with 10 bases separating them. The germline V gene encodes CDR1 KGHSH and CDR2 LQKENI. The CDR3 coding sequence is TGTGCCAGCTCCGACAGGTATAATCAGCCCCAGCATTTT. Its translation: CASSDRYNQPQHF.

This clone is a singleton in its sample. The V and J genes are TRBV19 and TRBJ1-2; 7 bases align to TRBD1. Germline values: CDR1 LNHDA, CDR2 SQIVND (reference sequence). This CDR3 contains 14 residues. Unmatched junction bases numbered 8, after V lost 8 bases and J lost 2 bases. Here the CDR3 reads CASQITGVNYGYTF. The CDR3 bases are TGTGCCAGTCAAATTACAGGGGTCAACTATGGCTACACCTTC.

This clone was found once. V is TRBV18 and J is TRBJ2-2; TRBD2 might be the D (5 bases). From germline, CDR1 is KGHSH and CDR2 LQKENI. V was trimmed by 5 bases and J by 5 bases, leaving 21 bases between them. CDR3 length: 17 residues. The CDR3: CASSYKGLISGTGELFF. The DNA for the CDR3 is TGTGCCAGCTCATACAAGGGATTAATATCGGGGACCGGGGAGCTGTTTTTT.

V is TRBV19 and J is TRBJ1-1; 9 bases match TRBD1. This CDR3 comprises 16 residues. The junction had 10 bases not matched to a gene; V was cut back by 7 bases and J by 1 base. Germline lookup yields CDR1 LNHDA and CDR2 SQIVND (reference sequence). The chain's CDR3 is CASTHGTGRKNTEAFF. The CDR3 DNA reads TGTGCCAGTACCCACGGGACAGGGAGGAAGAACACTGAAGCTTTCTTT.

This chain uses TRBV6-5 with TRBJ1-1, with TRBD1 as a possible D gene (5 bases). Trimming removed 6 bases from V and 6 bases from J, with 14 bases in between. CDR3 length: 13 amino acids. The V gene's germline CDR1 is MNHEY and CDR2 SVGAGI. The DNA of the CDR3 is TGTGCCAGCAGCCCAGGGTTTAAGGCTGAAGCTTTCTTT. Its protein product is CASSPGFKAEAFF.

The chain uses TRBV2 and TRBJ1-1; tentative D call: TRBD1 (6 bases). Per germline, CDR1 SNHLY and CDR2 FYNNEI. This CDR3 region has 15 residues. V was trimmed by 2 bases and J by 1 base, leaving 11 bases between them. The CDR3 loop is CASSELGATNTEAFF. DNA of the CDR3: TGTGCCAGCAGTGAACTGGGGGCAACGAACACTGAAGCTTTCTTT. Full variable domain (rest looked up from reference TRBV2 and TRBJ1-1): EPEVTQTPSHQVTQMGQEVILRCVPISNHLYFYWYRQILGQKVEFLVSFYNNEISEKSEIFDDQFSVERPDGSNFTLKIRSTKLEDSAMYFCASSELGATNTEAFFGQGTRLTVV.

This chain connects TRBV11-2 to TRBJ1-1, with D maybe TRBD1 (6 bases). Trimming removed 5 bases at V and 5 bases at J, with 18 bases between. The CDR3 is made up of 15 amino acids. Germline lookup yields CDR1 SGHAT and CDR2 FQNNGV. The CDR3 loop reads CASSPRGAGRTEAFF. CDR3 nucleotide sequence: TGTGCCAGCAGCCCACGGGGGGCGGGGAGGACTGAAGCTTTCTTT.

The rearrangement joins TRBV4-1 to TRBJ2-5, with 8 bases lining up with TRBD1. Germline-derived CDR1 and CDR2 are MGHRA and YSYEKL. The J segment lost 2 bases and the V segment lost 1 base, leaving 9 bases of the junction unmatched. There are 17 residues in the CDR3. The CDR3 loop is CASSQAPSRGLQETQYF. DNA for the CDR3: TGCGCCAGCAGCCAAGCCCCAAGCAGGGGGCTTCAAGAGACCCAGTACTTC.

DNA of the CDR3: TGTGCCTGGAGCCTACGACGGGGTTTCAGCTCTGGGGCCAACGTCCTGACTTTC. This sequence encodes CAWSLRRGFSSGANVLTF. The chain links TRBV30 to TRBJ2-6; a possible D gene is TRBD2 (5 bases). V shed 3 bases and J shed 0 bases, with 18 bases lying between them. From germline, CDR1 is GTSNPN and CDR2 SVGIG (reference sequence). This CDR3 region has 18 residues.

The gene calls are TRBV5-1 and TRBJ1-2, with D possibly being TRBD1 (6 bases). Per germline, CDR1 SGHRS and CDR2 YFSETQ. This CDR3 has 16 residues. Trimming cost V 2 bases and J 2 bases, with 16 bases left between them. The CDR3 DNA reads TGCGCCAGCAGCTTCTCCGGGACACCCCCCAACTATGGCTACACCTTC. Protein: CASSFSGTPPNYGYTF.

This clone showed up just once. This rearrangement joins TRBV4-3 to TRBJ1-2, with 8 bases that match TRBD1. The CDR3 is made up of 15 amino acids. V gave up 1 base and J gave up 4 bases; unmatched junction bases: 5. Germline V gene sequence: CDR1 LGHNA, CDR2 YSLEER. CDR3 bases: TGCGCCAGCAGCCAAGGAATAGGGACAGGCTATGGCTACACCTTC. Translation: CASSQGIGTGYGYTF.

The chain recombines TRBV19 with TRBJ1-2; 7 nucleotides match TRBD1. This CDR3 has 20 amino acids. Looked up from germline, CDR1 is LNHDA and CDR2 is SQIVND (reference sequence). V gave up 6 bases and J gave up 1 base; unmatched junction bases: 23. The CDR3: CASSTIRNLHRGQLNYGYTF. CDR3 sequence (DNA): TGTGCCAGTAGCACTATCCGGAACTTACACAGGGGACAGCTTAACTATGGCTACACCTTC.

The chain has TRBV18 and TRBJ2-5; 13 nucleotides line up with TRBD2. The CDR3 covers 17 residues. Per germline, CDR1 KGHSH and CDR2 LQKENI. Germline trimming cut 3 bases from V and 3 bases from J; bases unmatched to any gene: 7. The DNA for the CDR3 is TGTGCCAGCTCACCCTCTACCGGGACTAGCGGGGAAGAGACCCAGTACTTC. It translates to CASSPSTGTSGEETQYF.

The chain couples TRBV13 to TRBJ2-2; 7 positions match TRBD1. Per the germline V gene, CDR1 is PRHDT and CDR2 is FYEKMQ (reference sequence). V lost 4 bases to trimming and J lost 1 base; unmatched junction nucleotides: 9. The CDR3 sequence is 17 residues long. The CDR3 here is CASSSVRTGVNTGELFF. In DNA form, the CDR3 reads TGTGCCAGCAGCTCCGTTAGAACAGGGGTGAACACCGGGGAGCTGTTTTTT.

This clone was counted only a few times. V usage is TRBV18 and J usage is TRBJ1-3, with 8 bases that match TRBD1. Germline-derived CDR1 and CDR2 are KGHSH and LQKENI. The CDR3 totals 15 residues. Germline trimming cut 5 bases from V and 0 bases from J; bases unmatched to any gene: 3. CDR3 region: CASSSGQVSGNTIYF. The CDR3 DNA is TGTGCCAGCTCATCGGGACAGGTCTCTGGAAACACCATATATTTT.

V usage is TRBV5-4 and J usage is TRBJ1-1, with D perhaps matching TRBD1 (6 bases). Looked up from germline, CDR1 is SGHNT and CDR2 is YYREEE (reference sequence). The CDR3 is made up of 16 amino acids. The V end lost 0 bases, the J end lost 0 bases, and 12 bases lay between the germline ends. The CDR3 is CASSLAQQGLNTEAFF. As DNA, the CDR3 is TGTGCCAGCAGCTTGGCCCAACAGGGACTGAACACTGAAGCTTTCTTT.

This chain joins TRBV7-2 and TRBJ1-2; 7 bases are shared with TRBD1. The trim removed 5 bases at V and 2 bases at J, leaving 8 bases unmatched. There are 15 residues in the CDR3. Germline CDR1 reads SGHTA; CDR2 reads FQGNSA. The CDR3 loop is CASSPAPTGNYGYTF. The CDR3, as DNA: TGTGCCAGCAGCCCAGCCCCGACAGGGAACTATGGCTACACCTTC. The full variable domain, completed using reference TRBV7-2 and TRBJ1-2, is GAGVSQSPSNKVTEKGKDVELRCDPISGHTALYWYRQSLGQGLEFLIYFQGNSAPDKSGLPSDRFSAERTGGSVSTLTIQRTQQEDSAVYLCASSPAPTGNYGYTFGSGTRLTVV.

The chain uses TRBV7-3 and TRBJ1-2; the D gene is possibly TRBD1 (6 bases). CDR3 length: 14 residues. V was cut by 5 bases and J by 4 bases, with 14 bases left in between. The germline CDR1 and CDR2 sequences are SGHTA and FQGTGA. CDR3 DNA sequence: TGTGCCAGCAGCCCTGGGGGCGGTGGCTATGGCTACACCTTC. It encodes CASSPGGGGYGYTF.

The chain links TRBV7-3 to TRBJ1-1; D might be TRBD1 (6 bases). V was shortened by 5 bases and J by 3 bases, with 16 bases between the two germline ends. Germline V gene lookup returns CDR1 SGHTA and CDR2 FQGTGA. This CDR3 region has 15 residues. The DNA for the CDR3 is TGTGCCAGCAGCCTACAGGGTTTGCCCTACACTGAAGCTTTCTTT. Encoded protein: CASSLQGLPYTEAFF. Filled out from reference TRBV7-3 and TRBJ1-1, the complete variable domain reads GAGVSQTPSNKVTEKGKYVELRCDPISGHTALYWYRQSLGQGPEFLIYFQGTGAADDSGLPNDRFFAVRPEGSVSTLKIQRTERGDSAVYLCASSLQGLPYTEAFFGQGTRLTVV.

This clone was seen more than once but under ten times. This chain's CDR3 is CAWSVGTGYGYTF. In nucleotides, the CDR3 is TGTGCCTGGAGTGTCGGGACAGGCTATGGCTACACCTTC. The chain couples TRBV30 to TRBJ1-2, with 8 nucleotides matching TRBD1. The CDR3 is 13 amino acids. The V gene end was trimmed by 0 bases and the J gene end by 4 bases; junction bases not matched to a gene: 1. Germline CDR1 reads GTSNPN; CDR2 reads SVGIG (reference sequence).

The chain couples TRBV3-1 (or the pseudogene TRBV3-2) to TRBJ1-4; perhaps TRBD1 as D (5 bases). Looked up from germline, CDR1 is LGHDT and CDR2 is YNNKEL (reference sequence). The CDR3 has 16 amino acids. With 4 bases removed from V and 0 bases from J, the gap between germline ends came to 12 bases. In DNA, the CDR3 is TGTGCCAGCAGCCCAGGGATACGGACAACTAATGAAAAACTGTTTTTT. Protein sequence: CASSPGIRTTNEKLFF.

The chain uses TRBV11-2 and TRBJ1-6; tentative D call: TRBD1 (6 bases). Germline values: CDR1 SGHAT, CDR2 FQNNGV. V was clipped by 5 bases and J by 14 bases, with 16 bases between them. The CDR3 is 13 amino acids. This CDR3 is CASSLRTDFTLHF. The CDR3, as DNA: TGTGCCAGCAGCCTTAGGACAGATTTCACCCTCCACTTT.

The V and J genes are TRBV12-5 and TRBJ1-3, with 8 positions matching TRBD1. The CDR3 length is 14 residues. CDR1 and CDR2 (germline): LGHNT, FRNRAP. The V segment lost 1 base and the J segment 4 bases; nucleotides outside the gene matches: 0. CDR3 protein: CASGLGTGGNTIYF. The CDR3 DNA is TGTGCTAGTGGTTTGGGGACAGGGGGAAACACCATATATTTT.

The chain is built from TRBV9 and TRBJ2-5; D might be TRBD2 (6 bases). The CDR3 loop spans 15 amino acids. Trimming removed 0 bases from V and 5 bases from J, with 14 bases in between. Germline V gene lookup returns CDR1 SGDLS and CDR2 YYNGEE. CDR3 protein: CASSVGNGGEETQYF. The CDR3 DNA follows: TGTGCCAGCAGCGTAGGTAACGGGGGTGAGGAGACCCAGTACTTC.

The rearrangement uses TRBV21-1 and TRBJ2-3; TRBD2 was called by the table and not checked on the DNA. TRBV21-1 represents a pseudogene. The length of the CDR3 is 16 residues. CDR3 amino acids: CASSKEPAGPTDTQYF. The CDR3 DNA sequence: TGTGCCAGCAGCAAAGAACCAGCGGGGCCCACAGATACGCAGTATTTT.

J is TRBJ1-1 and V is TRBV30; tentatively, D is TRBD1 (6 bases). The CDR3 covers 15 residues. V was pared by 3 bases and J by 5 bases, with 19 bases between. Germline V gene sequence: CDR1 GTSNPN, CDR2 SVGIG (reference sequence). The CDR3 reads CAWSPGRGRETEAFF. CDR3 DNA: TGTGCCTGGAGCCCTGGGCGGGGGCGTGAGACTGAAGCTTTCTTT.

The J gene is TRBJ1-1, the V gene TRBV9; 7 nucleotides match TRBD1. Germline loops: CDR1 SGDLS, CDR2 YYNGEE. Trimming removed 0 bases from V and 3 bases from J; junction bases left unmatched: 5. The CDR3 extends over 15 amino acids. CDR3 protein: CASSVGQGFDTEAFF. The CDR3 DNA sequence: TGTGCCAGCAGCGTAGGACAGGGCTTCGACACTGAAGCTTTCTTT.

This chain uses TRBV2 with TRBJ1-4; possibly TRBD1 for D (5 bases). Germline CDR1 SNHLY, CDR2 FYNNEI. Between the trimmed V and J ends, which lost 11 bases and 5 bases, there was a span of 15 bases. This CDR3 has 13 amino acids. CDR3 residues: CASRGTANEKLFF. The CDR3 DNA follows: TGTGCCTCCCGCGGGACGGCGAATGAAAAACTGTTTTTT. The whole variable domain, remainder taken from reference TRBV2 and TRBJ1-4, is EPEVTQTPSHQVTQMGQEVILRCVPISNHLYFYWYRQILGQKVEFLVSFYNNEISEKSEIFDDQFSVERPDGSNFTLKIRSTKLEDSAMYFCASRGTANEKLFFGSGTQLSVL.

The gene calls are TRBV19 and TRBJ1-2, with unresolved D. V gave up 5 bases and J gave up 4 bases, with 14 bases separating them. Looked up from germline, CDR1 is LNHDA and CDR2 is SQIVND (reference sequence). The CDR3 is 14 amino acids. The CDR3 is CASSPGLEGYGYTF. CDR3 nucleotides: TGTGCCAGTAGTCCAGGACTGGAGGGCTATGGCTACACCTTC.